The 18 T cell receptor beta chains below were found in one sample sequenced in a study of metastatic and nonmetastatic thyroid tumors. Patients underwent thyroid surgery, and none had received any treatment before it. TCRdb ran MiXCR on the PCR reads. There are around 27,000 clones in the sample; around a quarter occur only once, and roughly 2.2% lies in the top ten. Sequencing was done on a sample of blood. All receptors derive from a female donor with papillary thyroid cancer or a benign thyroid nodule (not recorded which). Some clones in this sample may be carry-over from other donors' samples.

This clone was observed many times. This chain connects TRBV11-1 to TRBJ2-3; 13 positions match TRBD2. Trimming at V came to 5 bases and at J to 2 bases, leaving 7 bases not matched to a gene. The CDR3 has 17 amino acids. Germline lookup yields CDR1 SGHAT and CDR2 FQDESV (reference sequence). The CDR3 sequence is CASSERTSGSITDTQYF. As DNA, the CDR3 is TGTGCCAGCAGCGAAAGGACTAGCGGGAGTATCACAGATACGCAGTATTTT.

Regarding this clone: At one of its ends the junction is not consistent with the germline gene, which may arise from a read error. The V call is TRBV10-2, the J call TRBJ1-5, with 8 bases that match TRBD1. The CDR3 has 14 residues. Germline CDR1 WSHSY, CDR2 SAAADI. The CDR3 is CARSGQGGNQPQKF. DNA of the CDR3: TGTGCCCGCAGTGGACAGGGAGGCAATCAGCCCCAGAAGTTT.

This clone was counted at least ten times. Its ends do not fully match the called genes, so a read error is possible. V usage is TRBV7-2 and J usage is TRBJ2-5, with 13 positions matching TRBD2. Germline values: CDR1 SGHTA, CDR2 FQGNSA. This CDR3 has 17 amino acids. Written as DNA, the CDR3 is TGTGCCAGCAGCTTAGGCACTAGCGGGAGGGTTGGAGAGGCCCAGTACTTC. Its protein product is CASSLGTSGRVGEAQYF.

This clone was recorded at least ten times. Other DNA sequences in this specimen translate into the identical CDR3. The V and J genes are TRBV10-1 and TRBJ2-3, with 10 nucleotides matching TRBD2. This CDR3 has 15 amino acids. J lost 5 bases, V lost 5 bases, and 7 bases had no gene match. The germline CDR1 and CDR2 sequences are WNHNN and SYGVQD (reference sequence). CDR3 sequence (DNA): TGCGCCAGCAGTTTACTAGCGGGACGGGGAGATACGCAGTATTTT. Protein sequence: CASSLLAGRGDTQYF.

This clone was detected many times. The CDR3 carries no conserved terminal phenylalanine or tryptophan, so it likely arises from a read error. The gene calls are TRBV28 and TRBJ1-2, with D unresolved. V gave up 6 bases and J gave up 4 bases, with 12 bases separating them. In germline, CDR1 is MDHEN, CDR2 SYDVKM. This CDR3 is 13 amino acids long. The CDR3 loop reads CASRQALLYGYTL. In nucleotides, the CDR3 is TGTGCCAGCAGGCAGGCCCTCCTCTATGGCTACACCCTC.

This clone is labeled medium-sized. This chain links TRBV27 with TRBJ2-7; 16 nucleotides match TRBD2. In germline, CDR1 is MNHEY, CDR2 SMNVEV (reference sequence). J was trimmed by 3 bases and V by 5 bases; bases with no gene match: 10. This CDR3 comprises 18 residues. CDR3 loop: CASSGYPGLAGGGYEQYF. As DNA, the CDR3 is TGTGCCAGCAGTGGCTACCCGGGACTAGCGGGAGGGGGCTACGAGCAGTACTTC.

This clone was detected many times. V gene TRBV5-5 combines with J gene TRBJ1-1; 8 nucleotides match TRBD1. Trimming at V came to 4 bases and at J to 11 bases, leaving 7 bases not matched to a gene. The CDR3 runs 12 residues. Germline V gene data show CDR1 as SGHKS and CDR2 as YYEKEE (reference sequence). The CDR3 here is CASSLRQGLAFF. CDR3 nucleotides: TGTGCCAGCAGCCTCCGACAGGGGTTGGCTTTCTTT.

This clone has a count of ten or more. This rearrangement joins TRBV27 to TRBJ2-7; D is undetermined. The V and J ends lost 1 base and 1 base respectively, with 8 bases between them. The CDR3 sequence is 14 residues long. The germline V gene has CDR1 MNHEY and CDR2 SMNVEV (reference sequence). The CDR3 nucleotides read TGTGCCAGCAGTTTATTCGGATCTTCCTACGAGCAGTACTTC. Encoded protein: CASSLFGSSYEQYF.

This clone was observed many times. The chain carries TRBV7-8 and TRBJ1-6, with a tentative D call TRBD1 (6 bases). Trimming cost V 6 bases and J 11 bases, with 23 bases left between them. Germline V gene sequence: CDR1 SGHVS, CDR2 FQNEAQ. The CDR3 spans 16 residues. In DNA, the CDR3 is TGTGCCAGCAGACTAGGAGGGGGGACGGGTTTAACACCCCTCCACTTT. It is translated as CASRLGGGTGLTPLHF.

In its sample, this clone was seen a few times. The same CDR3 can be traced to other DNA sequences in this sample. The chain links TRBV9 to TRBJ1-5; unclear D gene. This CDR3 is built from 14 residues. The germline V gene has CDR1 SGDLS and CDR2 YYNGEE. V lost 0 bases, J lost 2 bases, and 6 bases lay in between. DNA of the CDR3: TGTGCCAGCAGCGTAGGTACAGGCAATCAGCCCCAGCATTTT. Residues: CASSVGTGNQPQHF.

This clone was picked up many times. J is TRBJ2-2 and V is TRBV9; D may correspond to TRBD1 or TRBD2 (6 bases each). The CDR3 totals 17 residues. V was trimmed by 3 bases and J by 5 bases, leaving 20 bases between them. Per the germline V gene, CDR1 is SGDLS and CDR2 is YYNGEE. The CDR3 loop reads CASSALIDRRGTGELFF. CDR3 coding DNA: TGTGCCAGCAGCGCCCTGATAGATAGGAGGGGGACCGGGGAGCTGTTTTTT.

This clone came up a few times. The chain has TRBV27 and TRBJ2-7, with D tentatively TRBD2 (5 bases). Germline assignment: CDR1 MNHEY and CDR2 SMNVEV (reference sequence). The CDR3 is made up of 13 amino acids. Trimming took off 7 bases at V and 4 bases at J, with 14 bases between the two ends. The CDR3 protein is CASTKDWNYEQYF. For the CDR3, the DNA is TGTGCCAGCACCAAGGACTGGAATTACGAGCAGTACTTC.

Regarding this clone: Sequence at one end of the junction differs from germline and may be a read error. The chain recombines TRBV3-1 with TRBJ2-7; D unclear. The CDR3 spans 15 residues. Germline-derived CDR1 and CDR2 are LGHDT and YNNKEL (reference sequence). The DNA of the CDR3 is TGTGCCAGCATCCAAGCCCCGGACCGCTCCTACGAGCATTACTTC. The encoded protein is CASIQAPDRSYEHYF.

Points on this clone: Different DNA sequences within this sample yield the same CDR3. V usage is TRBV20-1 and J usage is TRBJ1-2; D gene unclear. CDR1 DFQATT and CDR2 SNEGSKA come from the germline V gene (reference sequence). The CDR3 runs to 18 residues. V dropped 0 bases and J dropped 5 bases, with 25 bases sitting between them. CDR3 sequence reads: CSARDNTSPLLRGYGYTF. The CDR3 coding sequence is TGCAGTGCTAGAGATAACACCTCGCCACTCCTCCGGGGATATGGCTACACCTTC.

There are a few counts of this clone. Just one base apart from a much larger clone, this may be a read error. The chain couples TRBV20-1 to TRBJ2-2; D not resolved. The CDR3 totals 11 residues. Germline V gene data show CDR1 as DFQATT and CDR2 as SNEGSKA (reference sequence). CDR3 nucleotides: TGCCGTGCCCCGAAGGCCGGGGAGCTGTTTTTT. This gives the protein CRAPKAGELFF.

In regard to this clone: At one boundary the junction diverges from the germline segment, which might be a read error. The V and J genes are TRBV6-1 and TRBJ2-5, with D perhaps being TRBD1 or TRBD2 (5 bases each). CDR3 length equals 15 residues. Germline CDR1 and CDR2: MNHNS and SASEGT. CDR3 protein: CASTREGGRDETKYF. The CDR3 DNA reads TGTGCCAGCACGCGAGAGGGTGGCAGGGATGAGACCAAGTACTTC.

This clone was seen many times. The CDR3 sequence is CASSARTSGQETQYF. CDR3 bases: TGTGCCAGTAGTGCTCGGACTAGCGGACAAGAGACCCAGTACTTC. The chain carries TRBV19 and TRBJ2-5, with 10 bases matching TRBD2. CDR3 length equals 15 residues. V shed 5 bases and J 2 bases; nucleotides not matched to a gene: 5. Germline CDR1 is LNHDA and CDR2 is SQIVND (reference sequence).

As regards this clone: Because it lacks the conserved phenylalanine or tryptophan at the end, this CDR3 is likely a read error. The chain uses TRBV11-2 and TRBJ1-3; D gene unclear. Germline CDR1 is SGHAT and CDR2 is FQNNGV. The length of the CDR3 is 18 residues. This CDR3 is CASSPYMLNPLSGHTIYL. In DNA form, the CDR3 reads TGTGCCAGCAGCCCCTACATGCTCAACCCCCTCTCTGGACACACCATATATTTG.